The clone carrying this T cell receptor beta chain came up a few times. These data are taken from a study of blood T cell repertoires in COVID-19. V lost 4 bases to trimming and J lost 1 base, with 4 bases between them. The CDR3 totals 12 residues. Germline V gives CDR1 ENHRY, CDR2 SYGVKD. TCRdb's table, derived via immunoSEQ multiplex PCR, lists solely in-frame clones and lacks some. The sample contains about 270,000 clones, about 89% of which appear only once. The sequence was collected from a woman aged 18-35 years who had recovered from COVID-19. The sample consisted of PBMCs or T cells enriched from blood (not recorded which). V gene TRBV10-3 combines with J gene TRBJ1-1; D gene uncertain. In nucleotides, the CDR3 is TGTGCCATCAGTGCGTGGAACACTGAAGCTTTCTTT. This translates into CAISAWNTEAFF.